The next 10 T cell receptor beta chains were all read from a single sample in a study of Ad26.COV2.S vaccination and SARS-CoV-2 variants. As to treatment: around 19 received Ad26.COV2.S at low or high dose, single or two shots; roughly five received placebo; per-sample allocation not given. Samples were taken on day 63 after the first vaccine or placebo injection. Repertoires were generated with immunoSEQ multiplex PCR, while TCRdb's copy carries only in-frame clones and drops some. The data hold approximately 480,000 clones, with around nine tenths observed a single time. Sequenced material: peripheral blood, taken in a trial of Ad26.COV2.S vaccine versus placebo. The receptors derive from a person aged 18 to 65 who received the Ad26.COV2.S COVID-19 vaccine or a placebo.

In its sample, this clone was seen once. The chain uses TRBV5-8 and TRBJ2-1; a weak D match, TRBD1 (5 bases). V dropped 0 bases and J dropped 9 bases, with 16 bases sitting between them. Looked up from germline, CDR1 is SGHTS and CDR2 is YDEGEE. CDR3 length equals 15 residues. The chain's CDR3 is CASSLEGAFKGEQFF. CDR3 DNA: TGTGCCAGCAGCTTGGAAGGGGCCTTTAAGGGTGAGCAGTTCTTC.

This chain's CDR3 is CASQAPVGVGGRQYF. The CDR3 coding sequence is TGTGCCAGCCAGGCTCCCGTGGGTGTTGGTGGCAGGCAGTACTTC. This rearrangement joins TRBV6-5 to TRBJ2-7; D remains unclear. The CDR3 loop spans 15 amino acids. CDR1 and CDR2 (germline): MNHEY, SVGAGI. V shed 8 bases and J shed 9 bases, with 26 bases lying between them.

The CDR3 region has the DNA TGTGCCAGCAGTTTACGACTACGGACCGGGGAGCTGTTTTTT. It specifies CASSLRLRTGELFF. This chain joins TRBV6-2 or TRBV6-3 and TRBJ2-2, with D perhaps matching TRBD2 (5 bases). CDR1 and CDR2 (germline): MNHEY, SVGEGT. The CDR3 spans 14 residues. V was pared by 4 bases and J by 5 bases, with 11 bases between.

This chain links TRBV7-9 with TRBJ1-2; no definite D call. V was clipped by 0 bases and J by 6 bases, with 11 bases between them. The CDR3 sequence is 14 residues long. The germline V gene encodes CDR1 SEHNR and CDR2 FQNEAQ (reference sequence). The chain's CDR3 is CASSLAVSVDGYTF. As DNA, the CDR3 is TGTGCCAGCAGCTTAGCGGTGTCGGTTGATGGCTACACCTTC.

The gene calls are TRBV3-1 (or the pseudogene TRBV3-2) and TRBJ1-1, with a possible D match to TRBD1 (5 bases). The V gene's germline CDR1 is LGHDT and CDR2 YNNKEL (reference sequence). Trimming removed 4 bases from V and 2 bases from J, with 8 bases in between. The CDR3 is made up of 13 amino acids. Written as DNA, the CDR3 is TGTGCCAGCAGCCGCCGGGACAACACTGAAGCTTTCTTT. It translates to CASSRRDNTEAFF.

The V and J genes are TRBV27 and TRBJ2-5; the D is unclear. V gave up 7 bases and J gave up 5 bases, with 20 bases separating them. This CDR3 is 15 amino acids long. The germline CDR1 and CDR2 sequences are MNHEY and SMNVEV (reference sequence). The CDR3 protein is CASKGSPPIGETQYF. The CDR3 DNA reads as TGTGCCAGCAAAGGGTCCCCCCCTATTGGGGAGACCCAGTACTTC.

The V call is TRBV6-5, the J call TRBJ2-7; either TRBD1 or TRBD2 may fit D (6 bases each). V was cut by 8 bases and J by 6 bases, with 20 bases left in between. The CDR3 loop spans 14 amino acids. Germline V gene sequence: CDR1 MNHEY, CDR2 SVGAGI. The CDR3 sequence: CASRTSGANSEQYF. CDR3 nucleotides: TGTGCCAGCCGAACCTCGGGGGCGAACAGCGAGCAGTACTTC.

CDR3 bases: TGTGCCAGCAGTTTGAATCAGGGTTTCCCCCTCCACTTT. Amino acid sequence: CASSLNQGFPLHF. The chain is built from TRBV28 and TRBJ1-6; D is perhaps TRBD1 (5 bases). The CDR3 has 13 residues. V lost 3 bases and J 13 bases, leaving 13 bases between the germline ends. CDR1 and CDR2 from the germline V gene are MDHEN and SYDVKM.

This clone was recorded only once. Other nucleotide sequences in the sample specify the same CDR3. The chain is built from TRBV18 and TRBJ2-3, with TRBD1 matching 9 bases. Germline loops: CDR1 KGHSH, CDR2 LQKENI. This CDR3 is 15 amino acids long. Germline trimming cut 6 bases from V and 4 bases from J; bases unmatched to any gene: 8. The chain's CDR3 is CASSPGTGRADTQYF. CDR3 in DNA: TGTGCCAGCTCCCCCGGGACAGGGAGGGCAGATACGCAGTATTTT.

The CDR3 loop is CASSPSRGGNYNEQFF. For the CDR3, the DNA is TGTGCCAGCAGCCCGTCCCGGGGGGGTAACTACAATGAGCAGTTCTTC. The chain is built from TRBV27 and TRBJ2-1, with TRBD2 matching 8 bases. This CDR3 spans 16 amino acids. Germline CDR1 MNHEY, CDR2 SMNVEV (reference sequence). The J segment lost 3 bases and the V segment lost 6 bases, leaving 10 bases of the junction unmatched.